These 6 T cell receptor beta chains were all obtained from the same sample, sequenced in a study of cytomegalovirus exposure and HLA in healthy donors. With 60 Vbeta and 13 Jbeta primers, the PCR was carried out. TCRdb keeps only in-frame clones here, not all; method: immunoSEQ multiplex PCR. The sample consists of around 180,000 clones, around 73% of them appearing once. Sequenced material: PBMCs. The receptors were gathered from a man between 60 and 75 years old in good health and CMV-seronegative.

This chain links TRBV19 with TRBJ2-7; D perhaps matches TRBD1 (7 bases). Germline V gene lookup returns CDR1 LNHDA and CDR2 SQIVND (reference sequence). The V end was cut by 8 bases, the J end by 2 bases, with 31 bases between. This CDR3 comprises 19 residues. CDR3 bases: TGTGCCAGTGCCAGCCGTTACAGGGGAGGATCCGGAGGCACCTACGAGCAGTACTTC. Translated, it gives CASASRYRGGSGGTYEQYF.

The CDR3 region has the DNA TGTGCCAGTACCCATCGGGGGGGTACCACAGATACGCAGTATTTT. Its translation is CASTHRGGTTDTQYF. This chain connects TRBV19 to TRBJ2-3; 8 bases are a match to TRBD2. The CDR3 consists of 15 residues. Trimming cost V 7 bases and J 2 bases; bases outside gene matches: 8. Germline loops: CDR1 LNHDA, CDR2 SQIVND (reference sequence).

The chain recombines TRBV2 with TRBJ2-7; a weak D match, TRBD2 (6 bases). V gave up 5 bases and J gave up 1 base, with 15 bases separating them. The CDR3 sequence is 15 residues long. Germline V lookup: CDR1 SNHLY, CDR2 FYNNEI. CDR3 nucleotide sequence: TGTGCCAGCAGTCCTACCAGCGCGGGGTCCTACGAGCAGTACTTC. Translation gives CASSPTSAGSYEQYF. Full variable domain (missing parts from reference TRBV2 and TRBJ2-7): EPEVTQTPSHQVTQMGQEVILRCVPISNHLYFYWYRQILGQKVEFLVSFYNNEISEKSEIFDDQFSVERPDGSNFTLKIRSTKLEDSAMYFCASSPTSAGSYEQYFGPGTRLTVT.

As for this clone: A read error may account for a junction end that differs from germline. The DNA of the CDR3 is TGCGCCAGCAGCCAAGATCCCGGGACAGACTATGGCTACCCCTTC. Residues: CASSQDPGTDYGYPF. The chain has TRBV4-1 and TRBJ1-2; 7 nucleotides match TRBD1. Germline lookup yields CDR1 MGHRA and CDR2 YSYEKL. CDR3 length equals 15 residues.

The chain carries TRBV19 and TRBJ2-7; perhaps TRBD2 as D (7 bases). The germline CDR1 and CDR2 sequences are LNHDA and SQIVND (reference sequence). The CDR3 is 16 amino acids. Trimming shortened V by 6 bases and J by 0 bases, and 18 bases separated the two germline ends. In nucleotides, the CDR3 is TGTGCCAGTAGCCACACGGGCGGGGGCCTCTCCTACGAGCAGTACTTC. Translated, it gives CASSHTGGGLSYEQYF.

CDR3 loop: CASSHLGTQGYTF. Here the CDR3 DNA reads TGTGCCAGCAGCCACCTCGGGACACAAGGCTACACCTTC. The V gene is TRBV11-3, the J gene TRBJ1-2; possible D gene TRBD1, 6 bases. This CDR3 region has 13 residues. Germline assignment: CDR1 SGHNT and CDR2 YENEEA. V was cut by 5 bases and J by 8 bases, with 15 bases left in between.